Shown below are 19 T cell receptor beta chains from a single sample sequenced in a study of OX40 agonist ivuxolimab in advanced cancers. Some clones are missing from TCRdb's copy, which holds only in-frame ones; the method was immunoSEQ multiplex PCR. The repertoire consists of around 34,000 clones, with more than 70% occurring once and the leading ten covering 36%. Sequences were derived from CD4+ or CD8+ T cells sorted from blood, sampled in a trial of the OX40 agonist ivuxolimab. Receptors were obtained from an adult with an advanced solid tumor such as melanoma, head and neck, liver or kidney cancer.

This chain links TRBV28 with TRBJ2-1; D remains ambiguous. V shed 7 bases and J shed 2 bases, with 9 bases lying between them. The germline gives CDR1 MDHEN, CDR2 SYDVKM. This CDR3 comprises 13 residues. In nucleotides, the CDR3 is TGTGCCAGCACCCTCCTCACCTACAATGAGCAGTTCTTC. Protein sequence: CASTLLTYNEQFF.

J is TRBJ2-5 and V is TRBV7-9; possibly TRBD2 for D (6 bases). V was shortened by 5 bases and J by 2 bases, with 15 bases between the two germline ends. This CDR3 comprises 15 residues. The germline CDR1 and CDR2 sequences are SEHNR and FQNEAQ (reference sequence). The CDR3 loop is CASSQARGKQETQYF. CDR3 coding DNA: TGTGCCAGCAGCCAAGCCCGGGGGAAGCAAGAGACCCAGTACTTC.

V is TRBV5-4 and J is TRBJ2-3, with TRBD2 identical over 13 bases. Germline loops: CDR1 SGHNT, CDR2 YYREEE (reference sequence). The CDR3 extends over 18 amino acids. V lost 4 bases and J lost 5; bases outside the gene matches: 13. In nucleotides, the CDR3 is TGTGCCAGCAGCGGGGGACTAGCGGGGACCGAGTGGAGAGATACGCAGTATTTT. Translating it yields CASSGGLAGTEWRDTQYF.

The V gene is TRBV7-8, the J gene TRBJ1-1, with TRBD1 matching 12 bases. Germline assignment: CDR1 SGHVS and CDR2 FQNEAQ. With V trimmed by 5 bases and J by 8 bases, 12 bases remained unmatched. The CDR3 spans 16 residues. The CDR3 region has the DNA TGTGCCAGCAGCCTGCCGGGACAGGGGGCGCGGGAGGAAGCTTTCTTT. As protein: CASSLPGQGAREEAFF.

The CDR3 is CASLQGNTEAFF. CDR3 coding DNA: TGTGCCAGTCTACAAGGGAACACTGAAGCTTTCTTT. This chain links TRBV19 with TRBJ1-1; D not resolved. V was shortened by 8 bases and J by 1 base, with 8 bases between the two germline ends. The CDR3 covers 12 residues. Germline CDR1 LNHDA, CDR2 SQIVND (reference sequence).

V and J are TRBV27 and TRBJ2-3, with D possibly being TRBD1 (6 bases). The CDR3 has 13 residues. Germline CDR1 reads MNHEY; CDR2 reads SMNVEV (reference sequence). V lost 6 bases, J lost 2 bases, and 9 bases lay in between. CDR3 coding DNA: TGTGCCAGCAGGCAGGGGATCACAGATACGCAGTATTTT. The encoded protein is CASRQGITDTQYF.

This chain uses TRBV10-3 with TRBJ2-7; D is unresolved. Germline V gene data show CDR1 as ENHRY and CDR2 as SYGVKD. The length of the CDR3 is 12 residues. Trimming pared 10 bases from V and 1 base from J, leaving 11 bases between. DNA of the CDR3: TGTGCCACTAGGACGGGTTCCTACGAGCAGTACTTC. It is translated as CATRTGSYEQYF.

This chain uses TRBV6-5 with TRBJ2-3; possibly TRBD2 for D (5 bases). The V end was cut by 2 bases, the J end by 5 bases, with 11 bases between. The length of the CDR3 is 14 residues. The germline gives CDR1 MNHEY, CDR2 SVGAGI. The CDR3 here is CASSYQSRGDTQYF. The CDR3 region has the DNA TGTGCCAGCAGTTACCAGTCACGGGGAGATACGCAGTATTTT.

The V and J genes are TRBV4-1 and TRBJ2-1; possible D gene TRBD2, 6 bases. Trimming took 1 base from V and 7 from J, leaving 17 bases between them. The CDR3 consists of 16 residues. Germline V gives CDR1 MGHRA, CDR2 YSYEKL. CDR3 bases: TGCGCCAGCAGCCAAGTTTGGCAGCGAGGGAGGAATGAGCAGTTCTTC. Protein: CASSQVWQRGRNEQFF.

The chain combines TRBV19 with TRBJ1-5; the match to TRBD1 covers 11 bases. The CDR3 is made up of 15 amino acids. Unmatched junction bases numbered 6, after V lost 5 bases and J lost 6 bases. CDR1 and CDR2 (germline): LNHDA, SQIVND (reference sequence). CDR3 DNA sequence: TGTGCCAGTAGTTCCCGGACAGGGGGCTTTCAGCCCCAGCATTTT. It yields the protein CASSSRTGGFQPQHF.

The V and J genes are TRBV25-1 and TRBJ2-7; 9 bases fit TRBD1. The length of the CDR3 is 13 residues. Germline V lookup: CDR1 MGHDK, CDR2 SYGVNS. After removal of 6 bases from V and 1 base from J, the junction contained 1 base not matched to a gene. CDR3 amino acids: CASSGTGSYEQYF. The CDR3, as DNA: TGTGCCAGCAGCGGGACAGGGTCCTACGAGCAGTACTTC.

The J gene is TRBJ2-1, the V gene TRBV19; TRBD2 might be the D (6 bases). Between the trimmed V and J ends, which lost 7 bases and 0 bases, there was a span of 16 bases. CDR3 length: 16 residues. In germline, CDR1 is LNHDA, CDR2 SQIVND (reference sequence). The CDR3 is CASNHGRRSSYNEQFF. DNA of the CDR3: TGTGCCAGTAACCATGGGAGGCGGAGCTCCTACAATGAGCAGTTCTTC.

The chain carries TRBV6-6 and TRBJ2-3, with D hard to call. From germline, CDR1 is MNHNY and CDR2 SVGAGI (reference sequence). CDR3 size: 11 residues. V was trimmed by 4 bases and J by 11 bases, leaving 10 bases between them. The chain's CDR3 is CASSSGREQYF. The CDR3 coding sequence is TGTGCCAGCAGTTCGGGTAGGGAGCAGTATTTT.

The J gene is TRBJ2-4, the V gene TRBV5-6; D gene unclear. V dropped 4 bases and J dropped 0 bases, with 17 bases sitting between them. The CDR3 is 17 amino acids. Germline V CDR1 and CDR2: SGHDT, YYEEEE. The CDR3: CASSQVAVGLAKNIQYF. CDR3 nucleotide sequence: TGTGCCAGCAGCCAGGTAGCTGTGGGATTAGCCAAAAACATTCAGTACTTC.

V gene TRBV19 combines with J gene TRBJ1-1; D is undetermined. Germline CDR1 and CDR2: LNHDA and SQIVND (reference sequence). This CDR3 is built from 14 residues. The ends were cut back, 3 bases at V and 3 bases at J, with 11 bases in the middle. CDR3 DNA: TGTGCCAGTAGTATTGTTCCCGGGGACACTGAAGCTTTCTTT. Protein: CASSIVPGDTEAFF.

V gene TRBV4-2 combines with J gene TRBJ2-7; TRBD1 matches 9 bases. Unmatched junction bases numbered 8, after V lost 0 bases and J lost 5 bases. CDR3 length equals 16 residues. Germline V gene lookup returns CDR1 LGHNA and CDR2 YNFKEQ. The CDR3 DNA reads TGTGCCAGCAGCCAAGAGTCCGGGACAGGGTTCCACGAGCAGTACTTC. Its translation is CASSQESGTGFHEQYF.

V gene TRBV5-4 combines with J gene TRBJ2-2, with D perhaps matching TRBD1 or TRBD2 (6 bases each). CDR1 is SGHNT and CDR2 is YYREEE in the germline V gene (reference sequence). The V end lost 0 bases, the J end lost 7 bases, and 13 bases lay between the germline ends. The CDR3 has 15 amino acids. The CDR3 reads CASSLGWGAGGELFF. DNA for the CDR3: TGTGCCAGCAGCTTGGGTTGGGGGGCCGGCGGGGAGCTGTTTTTT.

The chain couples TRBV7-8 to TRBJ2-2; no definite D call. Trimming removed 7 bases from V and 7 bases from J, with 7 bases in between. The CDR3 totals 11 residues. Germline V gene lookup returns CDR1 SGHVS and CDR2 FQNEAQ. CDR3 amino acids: CASTRVGELFF. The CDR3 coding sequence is TGTGCCAGCACCCGGGTCGGGGAGCTGTTTTTT.

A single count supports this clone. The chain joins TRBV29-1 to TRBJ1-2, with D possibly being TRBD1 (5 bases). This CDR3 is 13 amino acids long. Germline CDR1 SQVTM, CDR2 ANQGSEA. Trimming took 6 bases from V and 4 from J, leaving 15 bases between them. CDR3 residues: CSVLMGERYGYTF. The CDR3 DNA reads TGCAGCGTGCTGATGGGGGAGCGCTATGGCTACACCTTC.